These 3 T cell receptor beta chains were all obtained from the same sample, sequenced in a study of T cell responses to AZD1222 COVID-19 vaccine. Sequencing was performed with immunoSEQ multiplex PCR; in TCRdb, only in-frame clones are kept and a portion is missing. This sample has about 140,000 clones, with 88% found just once. Here the sequenced sample was peripheral blood, taken 28 days after the second AZD1222 dose. These receptors were collected from an adult who received the AZD1222 COVID-19 vaccine.

The chain combines TRBV4-2 with TRBJ1-6; a weak D match, TRBD1 (5 bases). CDR1 is LGHNA, CDR2 YNFKEQ, per germline. This CDR3 contains 16 residues. V lost 0 bases and J 9 bases, leaving 15 bases between the germline ends. Here the CDR3 DNA reads TGTGCCAGCAGCCAAGATGTGGAGACAGTAAGTTCACCCCTCCACTTT. Amino acid sequence: CASSQDVETVSSPLHF.

The rearrangement links TRBV6-6 to TRBJ2-5, with D perhaps given as TRBD1 or TRBD2 (5 bases each). V was shortened by 7 bases and J by 2 bases, with 17 bases between the two germline ends. The CDR3 totals 15 residues. Germline V CDR1 and CDR2: MNHNY, SVGAGI (reference sequence). CDR3 nucleotide sequence: TGTGCCAGCACCCCCGGGCAGGGAGAGCAAGAGACCCAGTACTTC. Encoded protein: CASTPGQGEQETQYF.

In its sample, this clone was seen once. The chain is built from TRBV29-1 and TRBJ1-1; 9 positions agree with TRBD1. Trimming removed 3 bases from V and 4 bases from J; junction bases left unmatched: 6. This CDR3 contains 14 residues. Per the germline V gene, CDR1 is SQVTM and CDR2 is ANQGSEA. CDR3 DNA sequence: TGCAGCGTTGACAGGACAGGGGTGGGCACTGAAGCTTTCTTT. Translating it yields CSVDRTGVGTEAFF.